Listed below are T cell receptor beta chains from one sample, sequenced in a study of shared clonotypes between healthy human individuals. Data came from immunoSEQ multiplex PCR; TCRdb stores just in-frame clones and leaves some out. The table lists about 2.2 million clones, 90% to 95% of them singletons. The sample consisted of naive CD8+ T cells from PBMCs. The receptors come from a man between 18 and 35 years old in good health. Some clones in this sample may be carry-over from other donors' samples. CDR3s include the opening cysteine and the closing phenylalanine or tryptophan. D genes are given only for firm matches. Size tells how often a clone was seen (once, few, many) or the class of an expanded clone, and some rows leave it out.

>TRBJ1-1|few|TRBV6-5|TRBD1
CASSQGQGSTEAFF
TGTGCCAGCAGTCAGGGACAGGGGAGCACTGAAGCTTTCTTT
>TRBJ2-7|NA|TRBV7-2|NA
CASSWGREWSYEQYF
TGTGCCAGCAGTTGGGGGCGGGAGTGGTCCTACGAGCAGTACTTC
>TRBJ1-5|NA|TRBV27|NA
CASSLIGGNQPQHF
TGTGCCAGCAGTTTAATAGGGGGAAATCAGCCCCAGCATTTT
>TRBJ2-3|NA|TRBV19|NA
CASSDRADTQYF
TGTGCCAGTAGCGACAGAGCAGATACGCAGTATTTT
>TRBJ1-5|NA|TRBV5-6|NA
CASSTMGQPQHF
TGTGCCAGCAGTACTATGGGGCAGCCCCAGCATTTT
>TRBJ2-2|NA|TRBV27|NA
CASSLRSNTGELFF
TGTGCCAGCAGTTTACGCTCGAACACCGGGGAGCTGTTTTTT
>TRBJ1-1|NA|TRBV5-4|NA
CASSLGYGWQGNTEAFF
TGTGCCAGCAGCTTGGGGTACGGGTGGCAAGGGAACACTGAAGCTTTCTTT
>TRBJ2-5|NA|TRBV5-1|NA
CASSLEGGITETQYF
TGCGCCAGCAGCTTGGAAGGGGGTATAACGGAGACCCAGTACTTC
>TRBJ2-7|NA|TRBV7-6|NA
CASSLGGTPYGEQYF
TGTGCCAGCAGCTTAGGCGGGACTCCTTACGGGGAGCAGTACTTC
>TRBJ2-1|NA|TRBV10-3|NA
CAISERTTLYNEQFF
TGTGCCATCAGTGAAAGGACAACCCTTTACAATGAGCAGTTCTTC
>TRBJ2-7|NA|TRBV28|NA
CASSLRAGRSYEQYF
TGTGCCAGCAGTTTGAGGGCGGGACGATCCTACGAGCAGTACTTC
>TRBJ1-3|NA|TRBV7-9|TRBD1
CASRPGTVSGNTIYF
TGTGCCAGCAGGCCCGGGACAGTCTCTGGAAACACCATATATTTT